Here is one T cell receptor (beta chain) with its context. The antigen remains undetermined. This sample is part of a study of cytomegalovirus exposure and HLA in healthy donors. PCR primers comprised 60 Vbeta and 13 Jbeta primers. Repertoires were generated with immunoSEQ multiplex PCR, while TCRdb's copy carries only in-frame clones and drops some. The repertoire includes over 100,000 clones, less than 85% of them detected once, and roughly 1.4% sits in the top ten. The CDR3 loop spans 15 amino acids. Germline V gives CDR1 SQVTM, CDR2 ANQGSEA. After removal of 3 bases from V and 2 bases from J, the junction contained 6 bases not matched to a gene. Study-wide points: Trimming of TCR beta V- and J-genes showed a link, identified in a later analysis, to a missense DCLRE1C variant.

Sequenced material: PBMCs. The clonotype originates from a man aged 40-50 years in good health and CMV-seronegative. V and J are TRBV29-1 and TRBJ2-3, with TRBD1 matching 9 bases. In DNA, the CDR3 is TGCAGCGTTGACTCCGGGACAGGGCACACAGATACGCAGTATTTT. Its protein product is CSVDSGTGHTDTQYF.